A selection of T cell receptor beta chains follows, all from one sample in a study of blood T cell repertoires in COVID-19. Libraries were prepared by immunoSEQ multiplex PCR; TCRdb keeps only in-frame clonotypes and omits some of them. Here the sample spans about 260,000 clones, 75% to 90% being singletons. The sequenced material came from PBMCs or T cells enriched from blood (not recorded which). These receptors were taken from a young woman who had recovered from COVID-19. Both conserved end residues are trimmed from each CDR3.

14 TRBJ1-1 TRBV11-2 ASSLWEISRNTEAF
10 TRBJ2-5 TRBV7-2 ASSPLTGAQY
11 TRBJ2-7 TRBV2 ASRHSGGHEQY
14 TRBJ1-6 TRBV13 ASSLGWTPYNSPLH
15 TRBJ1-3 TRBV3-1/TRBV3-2 ASSRKMMEGSGNTIY
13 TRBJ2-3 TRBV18 ASSPLASGGDTQY
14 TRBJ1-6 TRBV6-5 ASSLSLRGYNSPLH
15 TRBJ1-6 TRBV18 ASSPKAEFSYNSPLH
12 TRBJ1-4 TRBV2 ASSQGFLDEKLF
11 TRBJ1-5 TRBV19 ASTTGLEQPQH
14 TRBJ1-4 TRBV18 ASSLTPQGRGEKLF
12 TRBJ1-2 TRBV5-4 ASREGQSIFGYT
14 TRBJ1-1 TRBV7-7 ASSPARQGGNTEAF
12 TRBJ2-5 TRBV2 ASGTSGVRETQY
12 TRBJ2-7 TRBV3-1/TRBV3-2 ASSQQGGSYEQY
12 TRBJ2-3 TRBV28 ASSLAGGTDTQY
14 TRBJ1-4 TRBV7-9 ASSRIQGVPNEKLF
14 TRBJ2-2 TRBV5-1 ASSYLAGGITGELF
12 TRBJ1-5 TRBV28 ASSFLGAYQPQH
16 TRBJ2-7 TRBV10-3 AISVVGRQGGPSYEQY
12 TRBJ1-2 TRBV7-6 ASSLRQGDYGYT
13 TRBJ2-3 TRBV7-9 ASSLGGTNTDTQY
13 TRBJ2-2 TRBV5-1 ASSGGQGDTGELF
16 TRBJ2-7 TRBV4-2 ASSLSGGGLEGIPEQY
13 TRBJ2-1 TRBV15 ATQAGAGTGNEQF
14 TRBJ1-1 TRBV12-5 ASGLSPGLMNTEAF
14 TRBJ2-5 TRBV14 ASSRPGTVLQETQY
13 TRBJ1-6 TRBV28 ASSRRTGRSSPLH
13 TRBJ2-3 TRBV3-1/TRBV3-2 ASSLGLAITDTQY
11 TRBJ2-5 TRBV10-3 AKHGLFQETQY
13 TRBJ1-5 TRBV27 ASSSSTGSNQPQH
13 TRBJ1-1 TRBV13 ASTTPQSRNTEAF
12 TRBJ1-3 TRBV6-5 ASSYGRAGNTIY
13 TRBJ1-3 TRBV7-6 ASSLASGLGNTIY
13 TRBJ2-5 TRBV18 ASSRQGAKGETQY
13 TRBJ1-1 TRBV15 ATSSRDRDRVEAF
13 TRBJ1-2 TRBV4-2 ASSQVPEGEDGYT
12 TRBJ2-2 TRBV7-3 ASSQDRGTGELF
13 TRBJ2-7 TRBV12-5 ASGLAPRQGHEQY
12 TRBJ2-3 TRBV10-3 AISGLAGTDTQY
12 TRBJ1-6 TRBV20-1 SASPGGVSLPLH
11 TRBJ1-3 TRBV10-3 AITPTPGNTIY
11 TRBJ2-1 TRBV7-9 ASRRGRANEQF
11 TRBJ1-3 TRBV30 AWERDRGNTIY
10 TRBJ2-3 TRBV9 ASSRGPDTQY
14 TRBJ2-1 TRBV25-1 ASSPSGGAYYNEQF
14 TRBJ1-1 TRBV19 ASSPRRGRANTEAF
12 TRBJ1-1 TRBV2 ATQSGTLNTEAF
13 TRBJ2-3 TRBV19 ASMEGLASTDTQY
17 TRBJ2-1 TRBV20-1 SASSWGASGVTIYNEQF
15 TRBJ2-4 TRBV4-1 ASSQPRLAGGSNIQY